These 3 T cell receptor beta chains were sequenced from one sample in a study of memory CD4+ T cells and cytomegalovirus serostatus. The sort gate was single viable CD3+CD4+CD8-CD45RO+ cells for memory CD4+ T cells. TCRdb's copy holds only in-frame clones and misses some; the assay was immunoSEQ multiplex PCR. The sample has 54,000 or so clones, about 81% seen once; the top ten hold approximately 0.99%. Sample: memory CD4+ T cells from blood. The receptors were sampled from an adult in good health and CMV-seronegative.

This chain links TRBV27 with TRBJ2-6; perhaps TRBD1 as D (5 bases). V dropped 2 bases and J dropped 0 bases, with 14 bases sitting between them. Looked up from germline, CDR1 is MNHEY and CDR2 is SMNVEV (reference sequence). The CDR3 length is 18 residues. The CDR3 nucleotides are TGTGCCAGCAGTTTAGGTACAGGCAAATACTCTGGGGCCAACGTCCTGACTTTC. Its protein is CASSLGTGKYSGANVLTF.

The chain couples TRBV28 to TRBJ1-5; D remains unclear. Trimming shortened V by 2 bases and J by 8 bases, and 7 bases separated the two germline ends. Germline V lookup: CDR1 MDHEN, CDR2 SYDVKM. The length of the CDR3 is 12 residues. The CDR3 loop reads CASSLAGKPQHF. The CDR3 region has the DNA TGTGCCAGCAGTTTAGCCGGGAAGCCCCAGCATTTT.

The chain is built from TRBV5-6 and TRBJ1-1; D ambiguous. Trimming left V 9 bases short and J 0 bases short, with 18 bases between. This CDR3 has 15 amino acids. Germline assignment: CDR1 SGHDT and CDR2 YYEEEE. The CDR3 here is CATVSGGLLNTEAFF. CDR3 nucleotide sequence: TGTGCCACCGTCTCGGGTGGCCTCCTGAACACTGAAGCTTTCTTT.